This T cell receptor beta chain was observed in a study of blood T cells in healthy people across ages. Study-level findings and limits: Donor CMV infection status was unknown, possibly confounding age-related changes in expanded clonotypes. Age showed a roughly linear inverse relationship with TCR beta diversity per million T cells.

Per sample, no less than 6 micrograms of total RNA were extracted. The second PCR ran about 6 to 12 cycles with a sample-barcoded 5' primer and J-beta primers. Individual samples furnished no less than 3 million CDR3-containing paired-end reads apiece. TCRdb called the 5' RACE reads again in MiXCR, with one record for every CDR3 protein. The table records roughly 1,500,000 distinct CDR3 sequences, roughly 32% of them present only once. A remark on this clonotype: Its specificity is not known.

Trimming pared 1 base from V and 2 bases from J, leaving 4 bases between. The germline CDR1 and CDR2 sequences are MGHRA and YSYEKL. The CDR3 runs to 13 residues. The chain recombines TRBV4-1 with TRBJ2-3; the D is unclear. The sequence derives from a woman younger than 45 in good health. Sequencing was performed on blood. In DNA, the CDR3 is TGCGCCAGCAGCCAAGTGACCACAGATACGCAGTATTTT. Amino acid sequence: CASSQVTTDTQYF.